This T cell receptor (beta chain) was recorded in a study of beta chain features in type 1 diabetes. Whole-study findings and limits: There was a moderate but significant shortening of TCRB CDR3s in all four CD4+ subsets of Type 1 diabetes patients. For TCRB rearrangement, an influence of HLA type remained unresolved here. Shorter templates might be favored by PCR, and equally so in patients and in controls.

V lost 2 bases to trimming and J lost 3 bases, with 11 bases between them. The CDR3 length is 14 residues. Germline CDR1 and CDR2: GTSNPN and SVGIG (reference sequence). Expressed TCRB transcripts got sequenced, as all isolated RNA was reverse transcribed. Clones were sequenced by immunoSEQ multiplex PCR, and TCRdb holds only the in-frame ones, with some missing. In the table there are 85,000 to 110,000 clones, roughly 28% of which are singletons. For this clone: What it recognizes is unknown.

The genes are TRBV30 and TRBJ1-3; D uncertain. The TCR originated in a woman aged 18-35 years with type 1 diabetes. The sequencing input was central memory CD4+ T cells from blood. CDR3 amino acids: CAWSQAGVGNTIYF. The CDR3 bases are TGTGCCTGGAGTCAGGCAGGTGTTGGAAACACCATATATTTT.